This is a list of T cell receptor beta chains from one sample in a study of shared clonotypes between healthy human individuals. TCRdb's table, derived via immunoSEQ multiplex PCR, lists solely in-frame clones and lacks some. The data hold roughly 550,000 clones, with just under 97% observed a single time. Material for sequencing was naive CD8+ T cells sorted from blood. The receptors here all came from a woman aged 25 to 39 in good health. The CDR3 runs from the conserved cysteine through the conserved F or W. The D gene is left open where the match is weak. Part of the rows lack a size; the others show once, few, many or a class for expanded clones.

NA,TRBJ2-5,TRBD1,TRBV10-3,TGTGCCATCAGTGACGGACAGGGGAAAGAGACCCAGTACTTC,CAISDGQGKETQYF
NA,TRBJ2-5,NA,TRBV7-9,TGTGCCAGCAGCTCAATCCGGGACCCAAAGGGTCTGACCCAGTACTTC,CASSSIRDPKGLTQYF
NA,TRBJ1-2,NA,TRBV9,TGTGCCAGCAGCGGGGACCCGGGTCTGGGGTATGGCTACACCTTC,CASSGDPGLGYGYTF
NA,TRBJ2-7,TRBD1,TRBV27,TGTGCCAGCAGTATCGACAGGGGGATTCCCTACGAGCAGTACTTC,CASSIDRGIPYEQYF
NA,TRBJ1-2,NA,TRBV28,TGTGCCAGCAGTCCCCGGCCACCAGAGTACTATGGCTACACCTTC,CASSPRPPEYYGYTF
NA,TRBJ1-6,NA,TRBV13,TGTGCCAGCAGCTTCGGCCGGGTAATTCCGACCCTCCACTTT,CASSFGRVIPTLHF
NA,TRBJ1-1,TRBD1,TRBV19,TGTGCCAGTAGTGGACAGGAGGAGAACACTGAAGCTTTCTTT,CASSGQEENTEAFF
NA,TRBJ2-7,NA,TRBV5-1,TGCGCCAGCAGCCCGGACGGATCGTGGGAGCAGTACTTC,CASSPDGSWEQYF
NA,TRBJ2-5,NA,TRBV5-6,TGTGCCAGCAGCTTGAGGCGGCACCAAGAGACCCAGTACTTC,CASSLRRHQETQYF
NA,TRBJ2-7,TRBD2,TRBV2,TGTGCCAGCAGTCTCAGCGGGATCTCCTCCTACGAGCAGTACTTC,CASSLSGISSYEQYF
NA,TRBJ2-4,TRBD2,TRBV9,TGTGCCAGCAGCTTTAGCGGGAGGGGAGAAAACATTCAGTACTTC,CASSFSGRGENIQYF
NA,TRBJ2-1,NA,TRBV5-4,TGTGCCAGCAGTTCCTACAATGAGCAGTTCTTC,CASSSYNEQFF
NA,TRBJ2-1,TRBD1,TRBV7-9,TGTGCCAGCAGCTCCGGACAGGGGGCGAAAAGTGAGCAGTTCTTC,CASSSGQGAKSEQFF
NA,TRBJ2-1,NA,TRBV19,TGTGCCAGTAGTATAGGATTCGGCGGGTACAATGAGCAGTTCTTC,CASSIGFGGYNEQFF
NA,TRBJ2-3,NA,TRBV7-7,TGTGCCAGCAGCTTAGGTCCGGGACTCACAGATACGCAGTATTTT,CASSLGPGLTDTQYF
NA,TRBJ2-5,NA,TRBV4-1,TGCGCCAGCAGCCAAGAGCGGACTACACAAGAGACCCAGTACTTC,CASSQERTTQETQYF
NA,TRBJ1-1,NA,TRBV6-1,TGTGCCACCACCACAGACTTGGGGGACACTGAAGCTTTCTTT,CATTTDLGDTEAFF
once,TRBJ2-1,NA,TRBV25-1,TGTGCCAGCAGTGAGACAGACAAGCAGTTCTTC,CASSETDKQFF
NA,TRBJ2-2,TRBD1,TRBV5-1,TGCGCCAGCAGCTTTGAACAGGGGCGCGCCACCGGGGAGCTGTTTTTT,CASSFEQGRATGELFF
NA,TRBJ2-5,TRBD1,TRBV19,TGTGCCAGTAGTATCTGGACAGGGGGGCAAGAGACCCAGTACTTC,CASSIWTGGQETQYF
NA,TRBJ2-2,TRBD2,TRBV29-1,TGCAGCGTGGGGGGGATGAGCGGGGAGCTGTTTTTT,CSVGGMSGELFF
few,TRBJ2-7,NA,TRBV30,TGTGCCTGGAGTGTTGGCACGTCCTACGAGCAGTACTTC,CAWSVGTSYEQYF
NA,TRBJ2-6,NA,TRBV13,TGTGCCAGCAGCTTAGGCCCGGGTACTGGGGCCAACGTCCTGACTTTC,CASSLGPGTGANVLTF
NA,TRBJ2-4,NA,TRBV7-9,TGTGCCAGCAGCTATGTGGAGTGGCGAGGGATCGACATTCAGTACTTC,CASSYVEWRGIDIQYF
NA,TRBJ2-7,NA,TRBV5-4,TGTGCCAGCAGCAATAGGACCCGAGATTACGAGCAGTACTTC,CASSNRTRDYEQYF
NA,TRBJ1-3,NA,TRBV6-1,TGTGCCAGCAGTGAAGGAAGGCTTGGCTCTGGAAACACCATATATTTT,CASSEGRLGSGNTIYF
NA,TRBJ2-7,TRBD2,TRBV7-2,TGTGCCAGCAGCCTTGGCCGGGACTACTACGAGCAGTACTTC,CASSLGRDYYEQYF
NA,TRBJ2-3,NA,TRBV4-2,TGTGCCAGCAGCCAAGAGGTGGGAGTCGGCACAGATACGCAGTATTTT,CASSQEVGVGTDTQYF
NA,TRBJ2-7,TRBD1,TRBV7-8,TGTGCCAGCAGCTCTACCGGGACAGGGGTCTACGAGCAGTACTTC,CASSSTGTGVYEQYF
NA,TRBJ2-7,TRBD2,TRBV9,TGTGCCAGCAGCGCATGGGGGGGTTACGAGCAGTACTTC,CASSAWGGYEQYF